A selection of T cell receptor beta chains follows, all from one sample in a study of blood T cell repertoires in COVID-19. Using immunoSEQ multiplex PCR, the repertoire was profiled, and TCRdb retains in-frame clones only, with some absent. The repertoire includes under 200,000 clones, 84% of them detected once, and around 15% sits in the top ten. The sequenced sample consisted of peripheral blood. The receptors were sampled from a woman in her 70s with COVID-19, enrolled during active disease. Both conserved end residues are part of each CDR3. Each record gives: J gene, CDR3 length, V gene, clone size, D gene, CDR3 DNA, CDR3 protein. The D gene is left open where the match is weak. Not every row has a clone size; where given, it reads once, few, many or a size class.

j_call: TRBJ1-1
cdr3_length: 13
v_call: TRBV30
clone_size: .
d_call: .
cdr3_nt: TGTGCCTGGAGGGCGCAGGCCCTCACTGAAGCTTTCTTT
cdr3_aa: CAWRAQALTEAFF

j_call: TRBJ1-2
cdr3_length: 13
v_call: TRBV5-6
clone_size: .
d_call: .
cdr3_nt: TGTGCCAGCAGCCATGACACTCGCTATGGCTACACCTTC
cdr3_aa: CASSHDTRYGYTF

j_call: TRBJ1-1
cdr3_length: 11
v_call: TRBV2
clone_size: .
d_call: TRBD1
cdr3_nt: TGTGCCAGGATACAGGGGGCGGAGGCTTTCTTT
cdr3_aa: CARIQGAEAFF

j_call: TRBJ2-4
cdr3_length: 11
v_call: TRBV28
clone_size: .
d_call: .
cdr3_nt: TGTGCCAGCAGTTTTAGGGGCATTCAGTACTTC
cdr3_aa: CASSFRGIQYF

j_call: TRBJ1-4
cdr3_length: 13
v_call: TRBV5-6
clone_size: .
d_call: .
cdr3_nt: TGTGCCAGCAGCTTACAGAAGAATGAAAAACTGTTTTTT
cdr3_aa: CASSLQKNEKLFF

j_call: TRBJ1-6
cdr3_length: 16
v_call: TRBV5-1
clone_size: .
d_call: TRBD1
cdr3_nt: TGCGCCAGCAGCTTGGAGACCGGGACAGCTAATTCACCCCTCCACTTT
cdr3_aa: CASSLETGTANSPLHF

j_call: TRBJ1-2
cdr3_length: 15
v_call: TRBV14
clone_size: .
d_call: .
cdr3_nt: TGTGCCAGCAGCCAAGCGGGGAGTGGCGGCTATGGCTACACCTTC
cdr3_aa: CASSQAGSGGYGYTF

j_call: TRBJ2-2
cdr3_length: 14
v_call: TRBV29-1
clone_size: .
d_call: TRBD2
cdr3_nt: TGCAGCGTGAGGGGGACTAGACTTACCGGGGAGCTGTTTTTT
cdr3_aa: CSVRGTRLTGELFF

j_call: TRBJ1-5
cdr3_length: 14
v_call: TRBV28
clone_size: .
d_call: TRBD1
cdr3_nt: TGTGCCAGCAGGGACAGGGTGCGCAATCAGCCCCAGCATTTT
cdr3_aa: CASRDRVRNQPQHF

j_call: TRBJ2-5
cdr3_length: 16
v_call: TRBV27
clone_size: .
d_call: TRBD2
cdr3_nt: TGTGCCAGCAGTCCGCTCCGGAAGAGCGGGGCAGAGACCCAGTACTTC
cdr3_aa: CASSPLRKSGAETQYF

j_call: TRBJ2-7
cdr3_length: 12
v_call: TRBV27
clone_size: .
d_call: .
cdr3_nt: TGTGCCAGCAGTTTGGGGGGAGACGAGCAGTACTTC
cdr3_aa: CASSLGGDEQYF

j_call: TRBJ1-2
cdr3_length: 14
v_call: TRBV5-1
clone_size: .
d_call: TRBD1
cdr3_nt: TGCGCCAGCAGCTTGTGGTCAGGGGGCTATGGCTACACCTTC
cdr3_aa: CASSLWSGGYGYTF

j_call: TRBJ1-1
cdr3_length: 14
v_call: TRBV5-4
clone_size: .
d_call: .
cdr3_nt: TGTGCCAGCAGCTTCGGGCGGGGCGACACTGAAGCTTTCTTT
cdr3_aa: CASSFGRGDTEAFF

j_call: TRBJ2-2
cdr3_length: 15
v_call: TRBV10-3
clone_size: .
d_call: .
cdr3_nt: TGTGCCATCAAGGTCCGCGCGACACAATACGGGGAGCTGTTTTTT
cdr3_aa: CAIKVRATQYGELFF

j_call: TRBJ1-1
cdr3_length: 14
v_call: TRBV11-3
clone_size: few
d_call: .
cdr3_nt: TGTGCCAGCAGCTTAGACAGGGATAGAACTGAAGCTTTCTTT
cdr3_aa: CASSLDRDRTEAFF

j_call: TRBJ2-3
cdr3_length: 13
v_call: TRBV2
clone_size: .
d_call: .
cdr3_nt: TGTGCCAGCAAGGGAGGTGGCGCAGATACGCAGTATTTT
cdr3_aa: CASKGGGADTQYF

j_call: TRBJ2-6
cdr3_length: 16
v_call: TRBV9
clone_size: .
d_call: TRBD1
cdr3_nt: TGTGCCAGCAGATTCACCGGGACAGGAGGAGCCAACGTCCTGACTTTC
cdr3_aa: CASRFTGTGGANVLTF

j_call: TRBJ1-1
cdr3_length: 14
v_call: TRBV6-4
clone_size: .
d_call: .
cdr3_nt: TGTGCCAGCAGGCGCGACCCTACTAGGACCCAAGCTTTCTTT
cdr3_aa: CASRRDPTRTQAFF

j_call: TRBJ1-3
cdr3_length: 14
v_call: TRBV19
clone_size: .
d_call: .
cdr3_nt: TGTGCCAGTAGCCTTCCGGGGTCCGGAAACACCATATATTTT
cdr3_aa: CASSLPGSGNTIYF